This entry concerns a single T cell receptor beta chain. As yet, its antigen is unknown. These data come from a study of T cells in Graves' hyperthyroidism and ophthalmopathy. Study-level points and caveats: Stable hyperthyroidism was separated from ophthalmopathy by a model based on 13 V-J features.

There were TCR beta CDR3 regions amplified from RNA transcripts. Initially, a first-round RT-PCR of the TCR CDR3 employed the HTBI primer set. TCRdb used MiXCR to reprocess the multiplex PCR reads, holding one entry per CDR3 protein. The data hold about 400,000 distinct CDR3 sequences, with 14% to 15% observed a single time. Trimming stripped 2 bases from V and 6 bases from J, with 8 bases between. Germline CDR1 and CDR2: SEHNR and FQNEAQ (reference sequence). There are 14 residues in the CDR3. This sequence joins TRBV7-9 and TRBJ1-6; D not certain. This receptor was taken from a man between 18 and 29 years old with Graves' ophthalmopathy. Sequencing was performed on blood. The CDR3, as DNA: TGTGCCAGCAGCTTATGGGTCGTTAATTCACCCCTCCACTTT. This codes for CASSLWVVNSPLHF.